This T cell receptor beta chain is drawn from a study of cytomegalovirus exposure and HLA in healthy donors. Whole-study results and caveats: In a later analysis, common viral pathogens appeared linked to several of the most significant clusters.

This CDR3 is 16 amino acids long. Germline V gene data show CDR1 as LNHNV and CDR2 as YYDKDF (reference sequence). V lost 0 bases, J lost 6 bases, and 7 bases stayed unmatched. Primers: 60 Vbeta forward and 13 Jbeta reverse. Some clones are missing from TCRdb's copy, which holds only in-frame ones; the method was immunoSEQ multiplex PCR. The sample has about 160,000 clones, approximately 80% seen once. A note on this clone: Its antigen remains unknown.

Sequenced input: PBMCs. The clonotype was recovered from a man in his late teens or twenties in good health and CMV-seropositive. V and J are TRBV15 and TRBJ2-3; 9 positions agree with TRBD2. The CDR3 region is CATSREGRGGIDTQYF. The CDR3, as DNA: TGTGCCACCAGCAGAGAAGGGCGGGGGGGTATCGATACGCAGTATTTT. Full variable domain (rest looked up from reference TRBV15 and TRBJ2-3): DAMVIQNPRYQVTQFGKPVTLSCSQTLNHNVMYWYQQKSSQAPKLLFHYYDKDFNNEADTPDNFQSRRPNTSFCFLDIRSPGLGDTAMYLCATSREGRGGIDTQYFGPGTRLTVL.